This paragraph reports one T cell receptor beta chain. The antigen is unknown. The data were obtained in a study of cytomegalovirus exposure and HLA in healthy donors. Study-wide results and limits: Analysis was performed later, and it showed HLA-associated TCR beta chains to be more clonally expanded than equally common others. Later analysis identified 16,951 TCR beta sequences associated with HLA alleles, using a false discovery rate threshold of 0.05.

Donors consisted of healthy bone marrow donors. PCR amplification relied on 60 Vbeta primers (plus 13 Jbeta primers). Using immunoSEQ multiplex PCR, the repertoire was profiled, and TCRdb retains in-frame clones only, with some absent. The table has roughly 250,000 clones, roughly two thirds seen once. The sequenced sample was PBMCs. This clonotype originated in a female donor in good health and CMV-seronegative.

The CDR3, as DNA: TGTGCCAGCAGCACCCGACTAGCGGGGGAGACCCAGTACTTC. This translates into CASSTRLAGETQYF. V usage is TRBV7-2 and J usage is TRBJ2-5, with 11 positions matching TRBD2. Unmatched junction bases numbered 4, after V lost 5 bases and J lost 5 bases. The germline V gene has CDR1 SGHTA and CDR2 FQGNSA. The CDR3 contains 14 residues.